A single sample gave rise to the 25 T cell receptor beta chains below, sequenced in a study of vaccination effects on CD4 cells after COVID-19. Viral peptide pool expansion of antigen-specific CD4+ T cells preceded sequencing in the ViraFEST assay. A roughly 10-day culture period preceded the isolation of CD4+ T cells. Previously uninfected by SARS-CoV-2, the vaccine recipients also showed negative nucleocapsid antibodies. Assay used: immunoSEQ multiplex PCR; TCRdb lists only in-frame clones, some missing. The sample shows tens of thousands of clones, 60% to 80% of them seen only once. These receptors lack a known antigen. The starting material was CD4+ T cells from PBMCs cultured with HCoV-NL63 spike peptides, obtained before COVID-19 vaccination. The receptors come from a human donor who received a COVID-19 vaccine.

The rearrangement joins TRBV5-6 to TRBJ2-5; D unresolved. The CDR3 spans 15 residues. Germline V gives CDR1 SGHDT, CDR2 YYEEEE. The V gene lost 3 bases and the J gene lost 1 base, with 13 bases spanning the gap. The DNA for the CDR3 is TGTGCCAGCAGCTCCCAACCAACAGTCCAAGAGACCCAGTACTTC. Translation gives CASSSQPTVQETQYF. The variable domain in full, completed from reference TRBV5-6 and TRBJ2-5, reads DAGVTQSPTHLIKTRGQQVTLRCSPKSGHDTVSWYQQALGQGPQFIFQYYEEEERQRGNFPDRFSGHQFPNYSSELNVNALLLGDSALYLCASSSQPTVQETQYFGPGTRLLVL.

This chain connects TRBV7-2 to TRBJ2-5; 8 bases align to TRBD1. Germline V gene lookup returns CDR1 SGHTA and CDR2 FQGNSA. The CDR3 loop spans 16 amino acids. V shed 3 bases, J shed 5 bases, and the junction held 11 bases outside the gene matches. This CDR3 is CASSFTRTGLGETQYF. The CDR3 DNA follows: TGTGCCAGCAGCTTCACCCGGACAGGGCTCGGGGAGACCCAGTACTTC.

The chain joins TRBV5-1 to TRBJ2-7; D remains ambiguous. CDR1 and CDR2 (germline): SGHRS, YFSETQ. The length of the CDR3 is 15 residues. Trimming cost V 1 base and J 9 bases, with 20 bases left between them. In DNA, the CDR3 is TGCGCCAGCAGCTTGCCCGAGGCCACCCCCATCGGGCAGTACTTC. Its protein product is CASSLPEATPIGQYF.

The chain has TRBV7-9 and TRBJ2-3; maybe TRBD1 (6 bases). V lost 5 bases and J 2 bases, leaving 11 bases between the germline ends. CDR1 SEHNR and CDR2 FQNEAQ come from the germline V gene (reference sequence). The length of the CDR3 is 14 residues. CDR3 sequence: CASSARGTTDTQYF. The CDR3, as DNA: TGTGCCAGCAGCGCTAGGGGGACCACAGATACGCAGTATTTT.

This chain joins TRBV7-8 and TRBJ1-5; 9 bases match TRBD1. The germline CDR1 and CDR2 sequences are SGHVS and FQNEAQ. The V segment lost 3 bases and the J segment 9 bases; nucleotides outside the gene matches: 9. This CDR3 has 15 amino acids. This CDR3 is CASSFDRGGLGPQHF. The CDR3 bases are TGTGCCAGCAGCTTTGACAGGGGGGGGTTAGGGCCCCAGCATTTT.

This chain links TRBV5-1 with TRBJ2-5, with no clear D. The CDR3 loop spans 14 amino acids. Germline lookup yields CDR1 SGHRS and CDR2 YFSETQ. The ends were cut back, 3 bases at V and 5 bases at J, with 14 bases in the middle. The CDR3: CASSSTGGTETQYF. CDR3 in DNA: TGCGCCAGCAGCTCAACGGGCGGAACTGAGACCCAGTACTTC.

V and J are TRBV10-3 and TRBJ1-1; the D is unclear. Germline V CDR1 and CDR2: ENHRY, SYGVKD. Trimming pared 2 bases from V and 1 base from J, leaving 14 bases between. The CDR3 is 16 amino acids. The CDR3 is CAISELLRVRNTEAFF. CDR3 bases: TGTGCCATCAGTGAGCTATTAAGGGTGAGGAACACTGAAGCTTTCTTT.

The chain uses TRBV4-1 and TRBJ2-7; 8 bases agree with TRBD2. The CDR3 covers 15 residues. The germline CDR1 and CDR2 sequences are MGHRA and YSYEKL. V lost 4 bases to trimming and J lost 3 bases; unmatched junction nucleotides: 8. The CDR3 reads CASSRRTGGDYEQYF. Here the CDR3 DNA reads TGCGCCAGCAGCCGGAGGACGGGAGGGGACTACGAGCAGTACTTC.

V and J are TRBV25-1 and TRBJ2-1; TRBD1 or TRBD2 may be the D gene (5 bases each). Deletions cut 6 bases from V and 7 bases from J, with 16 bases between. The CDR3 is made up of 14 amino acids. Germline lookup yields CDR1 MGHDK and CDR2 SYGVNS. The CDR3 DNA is TGTGCCAGCAGGAACGGACGGGGCGGGAATGAGCAGTTCTTC. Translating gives CASRNGRGGNEQFF.

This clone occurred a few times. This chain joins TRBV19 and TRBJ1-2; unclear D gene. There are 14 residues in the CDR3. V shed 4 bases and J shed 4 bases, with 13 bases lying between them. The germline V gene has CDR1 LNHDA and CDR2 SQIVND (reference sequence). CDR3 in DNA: TGTGCCAGTAGTACAACCCCTGAAGGCTATGGCTACACCTTC. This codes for CASSTTPEGYGYTF.

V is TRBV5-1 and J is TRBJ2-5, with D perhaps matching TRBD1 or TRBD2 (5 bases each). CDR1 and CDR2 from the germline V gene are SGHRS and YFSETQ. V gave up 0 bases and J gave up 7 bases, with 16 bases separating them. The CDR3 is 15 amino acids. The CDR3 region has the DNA TGCGCCAGCAGCTTGGGACAGCATATTCGGGGGACCCAGTACTTC. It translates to CASSLGQHIRGTQYF.

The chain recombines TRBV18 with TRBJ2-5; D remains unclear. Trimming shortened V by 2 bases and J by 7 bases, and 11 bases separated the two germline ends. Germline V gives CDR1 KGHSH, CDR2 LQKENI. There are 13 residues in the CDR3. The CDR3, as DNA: TGTGCCAGCTCACCAGACACTTCAAGGACCCAGTACTTC. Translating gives CASSPDTSRTQYF. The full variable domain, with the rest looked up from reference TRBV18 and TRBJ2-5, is NAGVMQNPRHLVRRRGQEARLRCSPMKGHSHVYWYRQLPEEGLKFMVYLQKENIIDESGMPKERFSAEFPKEGPSILRIQQVVRGDSAAYFCASSPDTSRTQYFGPGTRLLVL.

CDR3 in DNA: TGTGCCAGCAGTTACCTCGGGTACCGGAACACCGGGGAGCTGTTTTTT. Protein: CASSYLGYRNTGELFF. This chain connects TRBV6-2 or TRBV6-3 to TRBJ2-2, with D hard to call. Germline CDR1 reads MNHEY; CDR2 reads SVGEGT. The V end lost 2 bases, the J end lost 1 base, and 11 bases lay between the germline ends. The CDR3 sequence is 16 residues long.

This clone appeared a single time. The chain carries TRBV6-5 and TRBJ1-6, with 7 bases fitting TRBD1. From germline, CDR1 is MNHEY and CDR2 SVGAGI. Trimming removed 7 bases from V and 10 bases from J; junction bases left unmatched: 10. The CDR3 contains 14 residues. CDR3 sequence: CASTKQGSVSPLHF. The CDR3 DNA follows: TGTGCCAGCACCAAACAGGGGTCGGTGTCACCCCTCCACTTT.

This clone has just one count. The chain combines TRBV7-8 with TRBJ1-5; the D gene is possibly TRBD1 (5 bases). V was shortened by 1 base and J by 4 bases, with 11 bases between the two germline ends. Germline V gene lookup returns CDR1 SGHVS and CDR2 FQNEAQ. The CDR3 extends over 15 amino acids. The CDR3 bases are TGTGCCAGCAGCTTAGAATCAGGGCGGAATCAGCCCCAGCATTTT. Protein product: CASSLESGRNQPQHF.

The CDR3, as DNA: TGCAGTGCTAGTCCGGGACTAGCGTTCAATGAGCAGTTCTTC. Its protein product is CSASPGLAFNEQFF. The gene calls are TRBV20-1 and TRBJ2-1, with TRBD2 matching over 10 bases. This CDR3 has 14 residues. The V and J ends lost 3 bases and 6 bases, in that order; junction bases with no gene match: 5. Germline CDR1 reads DFQATT; CDR2 reads SNEGSKA (reference sequence).

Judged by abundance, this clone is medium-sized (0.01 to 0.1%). CDR3 protein: CASSFADRANYGYTF. In DNA form, the CDR3 reads TGTGCCAGCAGTTTTGCAGACAGGGCTAACTATGGCTACACCTTC. The chain has TRBV27 and TRBJ1-2; 7 positions match TRBD1. The CDR3 extends over 15 amino acids. V was clipped by 3 bases and J by 0 bases; unmatched bases: 4. CDR1 MNHEY and CDR2 SMNVEV come from the germline V gene (reference sequence).

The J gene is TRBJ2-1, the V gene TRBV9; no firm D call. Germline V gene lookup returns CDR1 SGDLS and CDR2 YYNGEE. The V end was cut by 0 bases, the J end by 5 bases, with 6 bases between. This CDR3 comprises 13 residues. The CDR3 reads CASSVAENNEQFF. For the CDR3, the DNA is TGTGCCAGCAGCGTAGCTGAAAACAATGAGCAGTTCTTC.

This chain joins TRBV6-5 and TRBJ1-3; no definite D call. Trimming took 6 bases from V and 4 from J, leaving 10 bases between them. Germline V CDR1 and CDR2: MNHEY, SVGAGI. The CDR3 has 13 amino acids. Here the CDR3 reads CASSTTRGNTIYF. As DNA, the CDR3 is TGTGCCAGCAGCACAACTCGGGGAAACACCATATATTTT.

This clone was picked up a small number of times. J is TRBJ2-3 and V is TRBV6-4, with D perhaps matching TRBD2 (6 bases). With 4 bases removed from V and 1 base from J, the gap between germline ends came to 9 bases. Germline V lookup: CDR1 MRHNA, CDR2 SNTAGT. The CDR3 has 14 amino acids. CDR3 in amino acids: CASSAGGGTDTQYF. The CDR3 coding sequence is TGTGCCAGCAGTGCTGGCGGGGGCACAGATACGCAGTATTTT.

The CDR3 bases are TGTGCCAGCAGGGGGGGCAGGGAGACCTCTGGAAACACCATATATTTT. Its translation: CASRGGRETSGNTIYF. This chain links TRBV11-2 with TRBJ1-3, with a tentative D call TRBD1 (6 bases). This CDR3 region has 16 residues. The V gene's germline CDR1 is SGHAT and CDR2 FQNNGV. The V end was cut by 6 bases, the J end by 0 bases, with 15 bases between. The complete variable domain, with remaining parts taken from reference TRBV11-2 and TRBJ1-3, reads EAGVAQSPRYKIIEKRQSVAFWCNPISGHATLYWYQQILGQGPKLLIQFQNNGVVDDSQLPKDRFSAERLKGVDSTLKIQPAKLEDSAVYLCASRGGRETSGNTIYFGEGSWLTVV.

The CDR3, as DNA: TGTGCCAGTAGTAATCTAGCGGGGTCGTACAATGAGCAGTTCTTC. Its translation: CASSNLAGSYNEQFF. The chain links TRBV19 to TRBJ2-1; 9 bases agree with TRBD2. This CDR3 region has 15 residues. V lost 4 bases, J lost 4 bases, and 5 bases stayed unmatched. Germline loops: CDR1 LNHDA, CDR2 SQIVND (reference sequence).

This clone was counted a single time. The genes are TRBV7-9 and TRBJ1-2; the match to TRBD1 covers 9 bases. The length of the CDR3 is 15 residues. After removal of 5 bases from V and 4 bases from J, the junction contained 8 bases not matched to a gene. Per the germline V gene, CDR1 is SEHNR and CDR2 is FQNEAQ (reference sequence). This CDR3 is CASSPRDRVPYGYTF. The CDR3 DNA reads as TGTGCCAGCAGCCCCCGGGACAGGGTGCCCTATGGCTACACCTTC.

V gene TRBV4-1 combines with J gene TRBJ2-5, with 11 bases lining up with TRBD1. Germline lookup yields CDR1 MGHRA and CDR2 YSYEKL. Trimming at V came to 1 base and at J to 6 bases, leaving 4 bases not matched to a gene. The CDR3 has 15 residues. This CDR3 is CASSQAGTGGQTQYF. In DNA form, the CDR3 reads TGCGCCAGCAGCCAAGCCGGGACAGGGGGACAGACCCAGTACTTC.

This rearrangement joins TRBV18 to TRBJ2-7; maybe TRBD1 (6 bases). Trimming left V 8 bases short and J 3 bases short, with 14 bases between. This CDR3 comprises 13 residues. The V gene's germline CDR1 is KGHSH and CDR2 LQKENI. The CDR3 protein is CASLRGPDYEQYF. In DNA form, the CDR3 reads TGTGCCAGCCTCAGGGGCCCCGACTACGAGCAGTACTTC.